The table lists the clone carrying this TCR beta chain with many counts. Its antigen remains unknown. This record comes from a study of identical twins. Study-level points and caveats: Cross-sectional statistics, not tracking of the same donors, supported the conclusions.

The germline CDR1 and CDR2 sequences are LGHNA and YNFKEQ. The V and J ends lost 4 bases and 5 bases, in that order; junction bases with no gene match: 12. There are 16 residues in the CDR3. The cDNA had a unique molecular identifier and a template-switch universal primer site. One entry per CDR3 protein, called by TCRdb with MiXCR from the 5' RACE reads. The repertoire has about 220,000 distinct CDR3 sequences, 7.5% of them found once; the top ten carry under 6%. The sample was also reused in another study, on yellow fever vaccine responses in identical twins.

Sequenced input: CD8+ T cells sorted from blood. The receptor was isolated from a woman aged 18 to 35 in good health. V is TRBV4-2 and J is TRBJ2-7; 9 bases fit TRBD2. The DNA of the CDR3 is TGTGCCAGCAGCCCCAACAGGGCGGGAGGGCCCGACGAGCAGTACTTC. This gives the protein CASSPNRAGGPDEQYF.